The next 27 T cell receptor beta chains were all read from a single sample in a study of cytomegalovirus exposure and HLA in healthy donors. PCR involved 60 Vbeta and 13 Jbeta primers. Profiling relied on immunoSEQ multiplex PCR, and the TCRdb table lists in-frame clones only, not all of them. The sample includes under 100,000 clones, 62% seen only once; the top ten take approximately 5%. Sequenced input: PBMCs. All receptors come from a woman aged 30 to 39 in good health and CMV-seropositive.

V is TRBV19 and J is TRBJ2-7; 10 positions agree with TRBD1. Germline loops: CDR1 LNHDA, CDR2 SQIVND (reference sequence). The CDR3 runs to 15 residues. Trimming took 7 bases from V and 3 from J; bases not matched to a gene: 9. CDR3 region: CASNDPGQGIYEQYF. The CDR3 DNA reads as TGTGCCAGTAACGATCCGGGACAGGGGATCTACGAGCAGTACTTC. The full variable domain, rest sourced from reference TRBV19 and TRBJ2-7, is DGGITQSPKYLFRKEGQNVTLSCEQNLNHDAMYWYRQDPGQGLRLIYYSQIVNDFQKGDIAEGYSVSREKKESFPLTVTSAQKNPTAFYLCASNDPGQGIYEQYFGPGTRLTVT.

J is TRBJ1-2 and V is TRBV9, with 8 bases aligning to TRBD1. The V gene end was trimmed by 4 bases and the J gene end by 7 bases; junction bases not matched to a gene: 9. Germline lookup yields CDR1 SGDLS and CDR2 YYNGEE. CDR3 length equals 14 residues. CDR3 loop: CASSIGQGNFGYTF. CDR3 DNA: TGTGCCAGCAGCATAGGACAGGGTAATTTTGGCTACACCTTC.

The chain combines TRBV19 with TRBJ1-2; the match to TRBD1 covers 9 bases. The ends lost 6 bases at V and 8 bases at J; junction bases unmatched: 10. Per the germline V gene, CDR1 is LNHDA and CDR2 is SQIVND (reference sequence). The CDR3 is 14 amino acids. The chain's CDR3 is CASSPRDRVFGYTF. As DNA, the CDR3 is TGTGCCAGTAGCCCCCGGGACAGGGTTTTCGGCTACACCTTC.

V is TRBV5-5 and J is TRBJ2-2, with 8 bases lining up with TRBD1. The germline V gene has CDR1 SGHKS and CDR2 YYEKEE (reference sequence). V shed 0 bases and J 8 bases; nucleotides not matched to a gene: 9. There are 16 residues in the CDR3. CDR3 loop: CASSLGQGPGMGELFF. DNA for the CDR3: TGTGCCAGCAGCTTGGGACAGGGGCCCGGGATGGGGGAGCTGTTTTTT.

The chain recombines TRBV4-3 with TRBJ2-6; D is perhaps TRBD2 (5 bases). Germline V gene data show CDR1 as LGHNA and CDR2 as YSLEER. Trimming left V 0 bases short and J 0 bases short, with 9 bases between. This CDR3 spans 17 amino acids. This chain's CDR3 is CASSQDLGGSGANVLTF. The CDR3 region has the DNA TGCGCCAGCAGCCAAGATCTTGGAGGCTCTGGGGCCAACGTCCTGACTTTC.

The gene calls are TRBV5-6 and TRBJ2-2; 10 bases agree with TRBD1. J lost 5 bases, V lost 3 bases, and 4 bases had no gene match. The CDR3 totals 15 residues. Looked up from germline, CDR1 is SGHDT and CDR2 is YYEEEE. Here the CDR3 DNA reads TGTGCCAGCAGCTACCGGGACAGGGGTACCGGGGAGCTGTTTTTT. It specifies CASSYRDRGTGELFF. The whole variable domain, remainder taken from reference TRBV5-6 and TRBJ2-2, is DAGVTQSPTHLIKTRGQQVTLRCSPKSGHDTVSWYQQALGQGPQFIFQYYEEEERQRGNFPDRFSGHQFPNYSSELNVNALLLGDSALYLCASSYRDRGTGELFFGEGSRLTVL.

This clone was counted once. CDR3 protein: CASSQFGEQYF. The CDR3 coding sequence is TGTGCCAGCAGTCAATTCGGCGAGCAGTACTTC. V is TRBV27 and J is TRBJ2-7; no firm D call. CDR1 MNHEY and CDR2 SMNVEV come from the germline V gene (reference sequence). CDR3 length: 11 residues. V was shortened by 5 bases and J by 6 bases, with 8 bases between the two germline ends.

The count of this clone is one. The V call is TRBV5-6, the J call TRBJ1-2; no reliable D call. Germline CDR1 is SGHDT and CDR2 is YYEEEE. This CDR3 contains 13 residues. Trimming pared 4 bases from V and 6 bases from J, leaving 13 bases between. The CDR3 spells CASSAAASNGYTF. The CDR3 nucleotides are TGTGCCAGCAGCGCGGCGGCCTCGAATGGCTACACCTTC.

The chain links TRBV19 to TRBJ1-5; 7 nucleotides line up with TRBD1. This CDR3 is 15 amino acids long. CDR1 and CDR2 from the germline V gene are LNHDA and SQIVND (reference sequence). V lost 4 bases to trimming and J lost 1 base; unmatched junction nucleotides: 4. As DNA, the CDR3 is TGTGCCAGTAGTAGGGACAGCTTAAGCAATCAGCCCCAGCATTTT. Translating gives CASSRDSLSNQPQHF. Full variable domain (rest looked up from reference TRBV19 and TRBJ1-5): DGGITQSPKYLFRKEGQNVTLSCEQNLNHDAMYWYRQDPGQGLRLIYYSQIVNDFQKGDIAEGYSVSREKKESFPLTVTSAQKNPTAFYLCASSRDSLSNQPQHFGDGTRLSIL.

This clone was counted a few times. The CDR3 nucleotides are TGTGCCAGCAGTTACTCGACAGGGGGGGCTTTCTTT. It is translated as CASSYSTGGAFF. V usage is TRBV6-5 and J usage is TRBJ1-1; 9 nucleotides match TRBD1. Germline V gene data show CDR1 as MNHEY and CDR2 as SVGAGI. This CDR3 comprises 12 residues. The V gene end was trimmed by 0 bases and the J gene end by 11 bases; junction bases not matched to a gene: 1.

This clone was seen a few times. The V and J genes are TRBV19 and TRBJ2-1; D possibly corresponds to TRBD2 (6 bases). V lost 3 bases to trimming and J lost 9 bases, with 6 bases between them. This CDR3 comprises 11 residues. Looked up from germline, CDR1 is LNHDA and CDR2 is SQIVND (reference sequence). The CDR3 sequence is CASSMGGEQFF. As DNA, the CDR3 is TGTGCCAGTAGTATGGGAGGTGAGCAGTTCTTC.

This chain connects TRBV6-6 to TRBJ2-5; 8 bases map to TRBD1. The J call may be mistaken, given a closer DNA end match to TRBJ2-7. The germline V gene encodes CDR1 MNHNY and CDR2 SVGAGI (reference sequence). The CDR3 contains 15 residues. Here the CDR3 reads CASSSQDRVSYEQYF. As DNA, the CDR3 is TGTGCCAGCAGTTCCCAGGACAGGGTCTCCTACGAGCAGTACTTC.

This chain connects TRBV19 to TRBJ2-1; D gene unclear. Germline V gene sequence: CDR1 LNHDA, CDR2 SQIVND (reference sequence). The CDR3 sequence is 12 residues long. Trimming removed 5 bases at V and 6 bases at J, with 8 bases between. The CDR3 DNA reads TGTGCCAGTAGTCTCCCAGGCAATGAGCAGTTCTTC. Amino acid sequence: CASSLPGNEQFF. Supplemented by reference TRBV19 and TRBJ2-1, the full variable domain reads DGGITQSPKYLFRKEGQNVTLSCEQNLNHDAMYWYRQDPGQGLRLIYYSQIVNDFQKGDIAEGYSVSREKKESFPLTVTSAQKNPTAFYLCASSLPGNEQFFGPGTRLTVL.

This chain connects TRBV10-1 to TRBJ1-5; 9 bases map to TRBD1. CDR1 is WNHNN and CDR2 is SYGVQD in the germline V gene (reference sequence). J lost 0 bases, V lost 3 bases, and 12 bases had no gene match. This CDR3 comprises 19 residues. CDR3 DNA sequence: TGCGCCAGCAGTGAACTCGGACAGGGGAGGGGCTATAGCAATCAGCCCCAGCATTTT. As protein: CASSELGQGRGYSNQPQHF.

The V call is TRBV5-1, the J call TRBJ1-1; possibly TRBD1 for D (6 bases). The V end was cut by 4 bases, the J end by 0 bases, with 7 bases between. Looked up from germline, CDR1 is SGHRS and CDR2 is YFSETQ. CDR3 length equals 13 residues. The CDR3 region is CASSRDMNTEAFF. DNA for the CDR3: TGCGCCAGCAGCAGGGACATGAACACTGAAGCTTTCTTT.

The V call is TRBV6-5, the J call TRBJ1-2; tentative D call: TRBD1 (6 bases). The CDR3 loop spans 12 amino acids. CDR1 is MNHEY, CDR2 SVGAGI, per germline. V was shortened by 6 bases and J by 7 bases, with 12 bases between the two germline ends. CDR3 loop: CASRPTGFGYTF. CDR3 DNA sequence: TGTGCCAGCAGGCCGACAGGATTTGGCTACACCTTC.

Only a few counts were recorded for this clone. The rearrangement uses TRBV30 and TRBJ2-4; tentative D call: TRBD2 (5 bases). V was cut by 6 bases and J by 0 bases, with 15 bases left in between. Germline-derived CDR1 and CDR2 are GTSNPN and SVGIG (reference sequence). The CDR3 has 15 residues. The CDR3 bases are TGTGCCTGCACTACGGGGATTCTAGCCAAAAACATTCAGTACTTC. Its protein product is CACTTGILAKNIQYF.

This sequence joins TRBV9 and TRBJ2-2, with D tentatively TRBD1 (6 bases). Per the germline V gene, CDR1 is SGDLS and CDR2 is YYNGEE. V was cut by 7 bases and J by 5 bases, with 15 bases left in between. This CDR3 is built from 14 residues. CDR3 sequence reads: CASGSDRPTGELFF. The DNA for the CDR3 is TGTGCCAGCGGGTCGGACAGACCGACCGGGGAGCTGTTTTTT.

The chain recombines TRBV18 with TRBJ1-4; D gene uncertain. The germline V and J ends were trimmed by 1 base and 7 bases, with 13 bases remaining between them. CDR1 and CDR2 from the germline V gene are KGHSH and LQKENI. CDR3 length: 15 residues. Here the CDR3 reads CASSPQGKAGEKLFF. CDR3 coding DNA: TGTGCCAGCTCACCACAGGGAAAGGCGGGTGAAAAACTGTTTTTT. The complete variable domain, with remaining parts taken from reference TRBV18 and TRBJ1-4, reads NAGVMQNPRHLVRRRGQEARLRCSPMKGHSHVYWYRQLPEEGLKFMVYLQKENIIDESGMPKERFSAEFPKEGPSILRIQQVVRGDSAAYFCASSPQGKAGEKLFFGSGTQLSVL.

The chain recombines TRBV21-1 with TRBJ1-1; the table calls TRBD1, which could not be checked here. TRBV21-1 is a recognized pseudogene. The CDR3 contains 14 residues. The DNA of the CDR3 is TGTGCCAGCAGCTTGGGACAGACGAACACTGAAGCTTTCTTT. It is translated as CASSLGQTNTEAFF.

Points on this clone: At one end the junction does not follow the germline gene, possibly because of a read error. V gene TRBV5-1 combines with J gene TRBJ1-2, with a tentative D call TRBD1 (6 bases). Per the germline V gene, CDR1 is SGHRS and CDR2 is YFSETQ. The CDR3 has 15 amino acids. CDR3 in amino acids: CASSTIGQTNYGYPF. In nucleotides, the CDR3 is TGCGCCAGCAGTACGATCGGACAGACGAACTATGGCTACCCCTTC.

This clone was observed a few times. DNA for the CDR3: TGTGCCACCAGCAGGAGCCGGGACTCCATTTGGAATGAGCAGTTCTTC. This encodes CATSRSRDSIWNEQFF. The chain combines TRBV15 with TRBJ2-1, with D tentatively TRBD2 (6 bases). Looked up from germline, CDR1 is LNHNV and CDR2 is YYDKDF (reference sequence). The V end was cut by 3 bases, the J end by 7 bases, with 19 bases between. The CDR3 is 16 amino acids. The full variable domain, rest sourced from reference TRBV15 and TRBJ2-1, is DAMVIQNPRYQVTQFGKPVTLSCSQTLNHNVMYWYQQKSSQAPKLLFHYYDKDFNNEADTPDNFQSRRPNTSFCFLDIRSPGLGDTAMYLCATSRSRDSIWNEQFFGPGTRLTVL.

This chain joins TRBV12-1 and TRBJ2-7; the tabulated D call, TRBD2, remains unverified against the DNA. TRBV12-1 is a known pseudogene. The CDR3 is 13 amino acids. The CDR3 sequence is CASSTANSYEQYF. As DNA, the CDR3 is TGTGCCAGCAGCACTGCTAACTCCTACGAGCAGTACTTC.

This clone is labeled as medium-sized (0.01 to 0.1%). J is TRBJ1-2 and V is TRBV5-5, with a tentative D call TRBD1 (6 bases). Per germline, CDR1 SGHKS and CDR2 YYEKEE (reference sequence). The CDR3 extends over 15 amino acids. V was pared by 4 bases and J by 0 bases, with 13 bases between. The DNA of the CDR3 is TGTGCCAGCAGCCTCACAGGGACCACTAACTATGGCTACACCTTC. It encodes CASSLTGTTNYGYTF.

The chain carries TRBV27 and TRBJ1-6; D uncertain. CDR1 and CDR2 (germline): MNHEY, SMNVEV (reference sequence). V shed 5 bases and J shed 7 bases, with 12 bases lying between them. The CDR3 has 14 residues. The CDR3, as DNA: TGTGCCAGCAGTCCCGACACGGCAAATTCACCCCTCCACTTT. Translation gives CASSPDTANSPLHF.

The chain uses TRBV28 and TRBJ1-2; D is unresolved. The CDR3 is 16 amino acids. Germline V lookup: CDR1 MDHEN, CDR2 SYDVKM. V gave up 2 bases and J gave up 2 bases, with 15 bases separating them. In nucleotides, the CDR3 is TGTGCCAGCAGTTTAGGGCAGAACGAAGCAAACTATGGCTACACCTTC. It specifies CASSLGQNEANYGYTF.

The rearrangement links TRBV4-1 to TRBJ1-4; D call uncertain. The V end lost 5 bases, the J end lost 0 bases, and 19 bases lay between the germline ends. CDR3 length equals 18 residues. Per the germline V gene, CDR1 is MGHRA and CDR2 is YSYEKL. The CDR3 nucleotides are TGCGCCAGCAGCGTAAGCGGCAGCTATATGGCAACTAATGAAAAACTGTTTTTT. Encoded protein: CASSVSGSYMATNEKLFF.